The sequence of this T cell receptor beta chain was determined in a study of T cells in Graves' hyperthyroidism and ophthalmopathy. The source material, RNA transcripts, was used to amplify TCR beta CDR3 regions. An initial round of RT-PCR targeting the TCR CDR3 relied on the HTBI primer set. TCRdb re-called the multiplex PCR reads with MiXCR, one entry per CDR3 protein. The table shows roughly 240,000 distinct CDR3 sequences, with roughly 15% occurring only once. Specimen: blood. The clonotype was recovered from a woman between 18 and 30 years old with Graves' ophthalmopathy.

The CDR3 nucleotides read TGCGCCAGCAGTGAGTCGAAGACGGTTGACGAGCAGTACTTC. Protein: CASSESKTVDEQYF. V is TRBV10-1 and J is TRBJ2-7; D uncertain. The CDR3 is 14 residues long. V was trimmed by 0 bases and J by 5 bases, leaving 11 bases between them. CDR1 and CDR2 from the germline V gene are WNHNN and SYGVQD (reference sequence).